The text below deals with one T cell receptor beta chain. Germline loops: CDR1 MGHDK, CDR2 SYGVNS. The CDR3 is 14 amino acids. With 3 bases clipped from V and 5 bases from J, the junction kept 4 bases outside the gene matches. This sample is part of a study of PD-L1 blockade in urothelial cancer. Here immunoSEQ multiplex PCR was the method, and the copy in TCRdb shows in-frame clones only, minus some. The repertoire holds about 72,000 clones, with 75% to 90% as singletons. Time point specified: pretreatment peripheral blood. Sequences were derived from PBMCs, sampled around atezolizumab (anti-PD-L1) treatment. The origin of this receptor is a man in his 60s with urothelial cancer. V usage is TRBV25-1 and J usage is TRBJ2-3; TRBD2 matches at 8 bases. This CDR3 is CASSDPGRGDTQYF. As DNA, the CDR3 is TGTGCCAGCAGTGACCCCGGGAGGGGAGATACGCAGTATTTT.